Each of the 8 T cell receptor beta chains below was sequenced from the same sample in a study of blood T cell repertoires in COVID-19. Generated by immunoSEQ multiplex PCR, the TCRdb table keeps only in-frame clones and is missing some. Seen here are about 140,000 clones, 60% to 80% observed once, and the top ten hold about 2.9%. The source material was PBMCs or T cells enriched from blood (not recorded which). The origin of the receptors is a woman aged 45-65 years who had recovered from COVID-19.

This chain joins TRBV5-1 and TRBJ2-3; 12 bases are shared with TRBD2. After removal of 4 bases from V and 3 bases from J, the junction contained 6 bases not matched to a gene. The CDR3 contains 16 residues. Germline V gene sequence: CDR1 SGHRS, CDR2 YFSETQ. The CDR3 spells CASSRLAGEETDTQYF. The CDR3 nucleotides are TGCGCCAGCAGCCGACTAGCGGGAGAGGAAACAGATACGCAGTATTTT.

The gene calls are TRBV6-5 and TRBJ2-2; D ambiguous. V was clipped by 6 bases and J by 3 bases, with 11 bases between them. This CDR3 is built from 14 residues. The V gene's germline CDR1 is MNHEY and CDR2 SVGAGI. CDR3 bases: TGTGCCAGCAGAAGAGGTAGAGACACCGGGGAGCTGTTTTTT. Amino acids: CASRRGRDTGELFF.

This rearrangement joins TRBV18 to TRBJ2-2; 8 bases are shared with TRBD2. V trimming: 2 bases; J trimming: 0 bases; junction bases outside the gene matches: 8. The V gene's germline CDR1 is KGHSH and CDR2 LQKENI. The CDR3 runs to 18 residues. The CDR3 loop is CASSPLEAGGPNTGELFF. The CDR3 DNA reads TGTGCCAGCTCACCATTGGAGGCGGGGGGTCCGAACACCGGGGAGCTGTTTTTT.

The chain employs TRBV30 and TRBJ1-6; no firm D call. V was pared by 4 bases and J by 2 bases, with 3 bases between. This CDR3 contains 12 residues. Germline V gives CDR1 GTSNPN, CDR2 SVGIG (reference sequence). The CDR3 region has the DNA TGTGCCTGGACAACCTATAATTCACCCCTCCACTTT. Protein: CAWTTYNSPLHF.

The rearrangement joins TRBV3-1 (or the pseudogene TRBV3-2) to TRBJ2-1, with D maybe TRBD2 (5 bases). CDR1 and CDR2 (germline): LGHDT, YNNKEL (reference sequence). CDR3 length: 14 amino acids. The ends were cut back, 4 bases at V and 4 bases at J, with 11 bases in the middle. CDR3 sequence (DNA): TGTGCCAGCAGCCTTCTTAGCGTTTACAATGAGCAGTTCTTC. Its translation: CASSLLSVYNEQFF.

The rearrangement links TRBV2 to TRBJ1-5; D is ambiguous. The CDR3 loop spans 13 amino acids. The V and J ends lost 3 bases and 8 bases respectively, with 11 bases between them. CDR1 and CDR2 (germline): SNHLY, FYNNEI. The CDR3 spells CASSDGQIEPQHF. CDR3 in DNA: TGTGCCAGCAGTGATGGGCAGATTGAGCCCCAGCATTTT.

The J gene is TRBJ2-5, the V gene TRBV7-2; TRBD2 matches 11 bases. The ends lost 1 base at V and 5 bases at J; junction bases unmatched: 3. Per germline, CDR1 SGHTA and CDR2 FQGNSA. This CDR3 comprises 15 residues. The CDR3 spells CASSLVLAGEETQYF. The DNA for the CDR3 is TGTGCCAGCAGCTTAGTACTAGCGGGGGAGGAGACCCAGTACTTC.

The V and J genes are TRBV6-5 and TRBJ1-1; D perhaps matches TRBD1 (5 bases). Trimming took off 10 bases at V and 4 bases at J, with 16 bases between the two ends. Germline V gene sequence: CDR1 MNHEY, CDR2 SVGAGI. The CDR3 is 13 residues long. Here the CDR3 DNA reads TGTGCCATTTTCAGGGCGGCCGGCACTGAAGCTTTCTTT. It is translated as CAIFRAAGTEAFF.